The present T cell receptor (beta chain) was sequenced within a study of blood T cell repertoires in COVID-19. Whole-study context: Samples taken during acute and convalescent COVID-19 were collected in the United States, Italy and Spain. Sources were T cells, B-cell-depleted T cells, or PBMCs; the material itself was cDNA or gDNA.

Participant ages covered 18 to 89 years across approximately 25 US areas. Allocation to cohorts depended on clinical history reported by the participants. Sequencing used immunoSEQ multiplex PCR; TCRdb keeps in-frame clones, though not all of them. The top ten hold more than 0.55% of the sample, which has about 440,000 clones, around 90% seen once. Sequenced sample: PBMCs or T cells enriched from blood (not recorded which). This TCR was sampled from a man aged 18 to 29 who had recovered from COVID-19.

This CDR3 is CASSSQGLAGVYEQYF. CDR3 nucleotides: TGTGCCAGCAGCTCCCAGGGACTAGCGGGCGTCTACGAGCAGTACTTC. This chain links TRBV13 with TRBJ2-7; 12 nucleotides line up with TRBD2. The germline V gene has CDR1 PRHDT and CDR2 FYEKMQ (reference sequence). CDR3 size: 16 residues. V shed 4 bases and J 3 bases; nucleotides not matched to a gene: 7.